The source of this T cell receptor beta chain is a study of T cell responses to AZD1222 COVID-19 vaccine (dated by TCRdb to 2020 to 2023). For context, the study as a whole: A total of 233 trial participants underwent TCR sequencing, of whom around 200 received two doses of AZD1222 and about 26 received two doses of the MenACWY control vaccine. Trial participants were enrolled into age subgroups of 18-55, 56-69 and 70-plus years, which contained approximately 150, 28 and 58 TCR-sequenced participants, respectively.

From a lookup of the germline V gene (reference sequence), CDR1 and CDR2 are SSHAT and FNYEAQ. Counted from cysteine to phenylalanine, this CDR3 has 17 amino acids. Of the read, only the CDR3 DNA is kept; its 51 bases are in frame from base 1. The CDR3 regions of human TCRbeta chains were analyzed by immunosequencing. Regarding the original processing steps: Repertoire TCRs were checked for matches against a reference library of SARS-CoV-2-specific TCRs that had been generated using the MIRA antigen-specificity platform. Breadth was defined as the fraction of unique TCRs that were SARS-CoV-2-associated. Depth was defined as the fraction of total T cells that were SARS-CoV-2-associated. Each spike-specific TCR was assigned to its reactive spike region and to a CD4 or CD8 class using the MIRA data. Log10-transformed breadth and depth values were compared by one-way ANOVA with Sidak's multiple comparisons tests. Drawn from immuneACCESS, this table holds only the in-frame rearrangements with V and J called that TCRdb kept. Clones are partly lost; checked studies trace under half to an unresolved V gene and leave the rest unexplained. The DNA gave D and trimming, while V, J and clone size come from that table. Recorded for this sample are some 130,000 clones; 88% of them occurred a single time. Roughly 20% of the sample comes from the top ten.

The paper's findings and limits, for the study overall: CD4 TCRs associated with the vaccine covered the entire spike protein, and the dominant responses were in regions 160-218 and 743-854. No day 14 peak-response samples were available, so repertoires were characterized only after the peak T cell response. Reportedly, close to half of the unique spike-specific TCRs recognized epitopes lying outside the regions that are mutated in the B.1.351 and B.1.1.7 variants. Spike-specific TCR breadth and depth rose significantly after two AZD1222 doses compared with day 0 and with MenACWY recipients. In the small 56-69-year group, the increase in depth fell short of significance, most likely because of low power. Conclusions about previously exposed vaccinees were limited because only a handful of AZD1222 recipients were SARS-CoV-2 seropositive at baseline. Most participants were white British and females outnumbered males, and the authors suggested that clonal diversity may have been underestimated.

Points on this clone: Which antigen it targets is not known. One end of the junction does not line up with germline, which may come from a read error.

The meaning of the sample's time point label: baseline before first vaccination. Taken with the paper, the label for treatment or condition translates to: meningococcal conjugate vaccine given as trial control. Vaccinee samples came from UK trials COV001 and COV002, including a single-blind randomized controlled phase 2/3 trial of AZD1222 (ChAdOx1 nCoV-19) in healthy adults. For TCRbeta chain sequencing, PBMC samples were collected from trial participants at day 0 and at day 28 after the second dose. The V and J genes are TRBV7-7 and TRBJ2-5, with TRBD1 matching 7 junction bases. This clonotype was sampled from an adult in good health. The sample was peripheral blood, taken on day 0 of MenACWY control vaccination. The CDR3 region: CASSTRQGEGKQETQYF. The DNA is TGTGCTAGCAGCACTCGACAGGGAGAGGGTAAACAAGAGACCCAGTACTTC. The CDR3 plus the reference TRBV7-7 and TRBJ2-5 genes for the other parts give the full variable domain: GAGVSQSPRYKVTKRGQDVTLRCDPISSHATLYWYQQALGQGPEFLTYFNYEAQPDKSGLPSDRFSAERPEGSISTLTIQRTEQRDSAMYRCASSTRQGEGKQETQYFGPGTRLLVL.